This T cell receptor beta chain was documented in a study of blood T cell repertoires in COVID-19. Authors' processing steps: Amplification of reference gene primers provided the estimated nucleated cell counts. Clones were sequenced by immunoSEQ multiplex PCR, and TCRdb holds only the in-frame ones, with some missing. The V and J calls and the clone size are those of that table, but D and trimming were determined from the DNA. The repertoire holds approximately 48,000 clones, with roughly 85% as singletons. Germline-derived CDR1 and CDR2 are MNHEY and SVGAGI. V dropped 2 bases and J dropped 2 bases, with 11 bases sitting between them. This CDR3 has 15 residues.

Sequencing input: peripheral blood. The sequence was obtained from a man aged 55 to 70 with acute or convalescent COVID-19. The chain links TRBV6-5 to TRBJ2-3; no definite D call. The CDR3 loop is CASSYRKTDTDTQYF. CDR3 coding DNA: TGTGCCAGCAGTTACCGGAAAACAGACACAGATACGCAGTATTTT.